The clone carrying this T cell receptor beta chain turned up a few times. In the authors' workflow: Amplification from reference gene primers served as the basis for estimated nucleated cell counts. Profiling relied on immunoSEQ multiplex PCR, and the TCRdb table lists in-frame clones only, not all of them. V, J and clone size derive from that table, while D and trimming were established from the DNA sequence. The profile shows almost 100,000 clones, roughly 86% of them singletons. This record comes from a study of blood T cell repertoires in COVID-19. Trimming pared 2 bases from V and 4 bases from J, leaving 9 bases between. This CDR3 comprises 13 residues. Germline V gene data show CDR1 as SGHRS and CDR2 as YFSETQ.

The origin of this receptor is a man aged 50 to 60 with acute or convalescent COVID-19. The rearrangement joins TRBV5-1 to TRBJ1-1; a possible D gene is TRBD1 (5 bases). The sequenced material came from peripheral blood. CDR3 nucleotide sequence: TGCGCCAGCAGCTTCGGGGGAGGCACTGAAGCTTTCTTT. This gives the protein CASSFGGGTEAFF.